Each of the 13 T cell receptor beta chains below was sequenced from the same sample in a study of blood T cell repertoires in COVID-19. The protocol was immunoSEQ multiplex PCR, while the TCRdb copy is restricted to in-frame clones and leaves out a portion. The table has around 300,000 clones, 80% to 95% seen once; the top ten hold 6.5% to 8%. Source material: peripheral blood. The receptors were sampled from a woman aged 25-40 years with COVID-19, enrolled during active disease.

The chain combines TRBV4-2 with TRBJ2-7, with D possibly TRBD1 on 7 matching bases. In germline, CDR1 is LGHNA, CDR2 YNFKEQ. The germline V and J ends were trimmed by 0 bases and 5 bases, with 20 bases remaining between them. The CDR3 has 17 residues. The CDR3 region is CASSQDIRRGLIDEQYF. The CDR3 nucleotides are TGTGCCAGCAGCCAAGATATAAGGAGGGGGCTGATCGACGAGCAGTACTTC.

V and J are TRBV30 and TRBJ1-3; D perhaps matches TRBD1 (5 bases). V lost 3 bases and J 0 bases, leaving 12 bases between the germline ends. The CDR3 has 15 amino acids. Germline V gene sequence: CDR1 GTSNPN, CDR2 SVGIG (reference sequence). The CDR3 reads CAWSLGGSSGNTIYF. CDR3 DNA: TGTGCCTGGAGCCTCGGGGGGTCCTCTGGAAACACCATATATTTT. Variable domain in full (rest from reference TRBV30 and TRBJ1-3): SQTIHQWPATLVQPVGSPLSLECTVEGTSNPNLYWYRQAAGRGLQLLFYSVGIGQISSEVPQNLSASRPQDRQFILSSKKLLLSDSGFYLCAWSLGGSSGNTIYFGEGSWLTVV.

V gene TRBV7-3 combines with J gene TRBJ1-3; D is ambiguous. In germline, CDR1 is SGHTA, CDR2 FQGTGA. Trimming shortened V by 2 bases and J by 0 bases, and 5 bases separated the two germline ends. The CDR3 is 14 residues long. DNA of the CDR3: TGTGCCAGCAGCTTAGCGGACTCTGGAAACACCATATATTTT. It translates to CASSLADSGNTIYF.

CDR3 residues: CASSLGRVGYGYTF. CDR3 nucleotide sequence: TGTGCCAGCAGTTTAGGGAGGGTTGGATATGGCTACACCTTC. This chain connects TRBV28 to TRBJ1-2; D is uncertain. The CDR3 totals 14 residues. The V gene's germline CDR1 is MDHEN and CDR2 SYDVKM. Trimming shortened V by 2 bases and J by 5 bases, and 12 bases separated the two germline ends.

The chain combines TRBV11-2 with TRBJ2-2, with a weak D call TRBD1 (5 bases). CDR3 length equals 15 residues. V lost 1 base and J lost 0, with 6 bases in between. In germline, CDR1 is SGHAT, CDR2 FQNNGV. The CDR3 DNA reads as TGTGCCAGCAGCTTAGCAGGGTCGAACACCGGGGAGCTGTTTTTT. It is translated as CASSLAGSNTGELFF.

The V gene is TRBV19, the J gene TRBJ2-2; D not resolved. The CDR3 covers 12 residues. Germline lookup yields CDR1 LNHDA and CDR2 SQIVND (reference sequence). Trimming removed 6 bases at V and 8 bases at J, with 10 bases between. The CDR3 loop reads CASRLREGELFF. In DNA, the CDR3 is TGTGCCAGTAGATTAAGAGAGGGGGAGCTGTTTTTT.

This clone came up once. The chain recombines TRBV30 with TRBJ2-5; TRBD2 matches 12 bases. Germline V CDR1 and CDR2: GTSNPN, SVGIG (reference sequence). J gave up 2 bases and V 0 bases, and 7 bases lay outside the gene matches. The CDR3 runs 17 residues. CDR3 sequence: CAWSVGLAGTSQETQYF. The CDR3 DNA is TGTGCCTGGAGTGTAGGACTAGCGGGAACTTCTCAAGAGACCCAGTACTTC.

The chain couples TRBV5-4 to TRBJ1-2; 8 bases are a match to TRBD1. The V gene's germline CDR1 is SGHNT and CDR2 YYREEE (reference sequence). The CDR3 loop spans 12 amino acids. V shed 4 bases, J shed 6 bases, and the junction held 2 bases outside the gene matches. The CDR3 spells CASSPTGDGYTF. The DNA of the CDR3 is TGTGCCAGCAGCCCGACAGGGGATGGCTACACCTTC.

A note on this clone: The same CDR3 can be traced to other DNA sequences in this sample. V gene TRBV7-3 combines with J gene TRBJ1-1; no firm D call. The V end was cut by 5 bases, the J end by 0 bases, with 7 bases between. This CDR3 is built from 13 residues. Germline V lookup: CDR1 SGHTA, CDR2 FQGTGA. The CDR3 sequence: CASSPTLNTEAFF. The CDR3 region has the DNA TGTGCCAGCAGCCCAACATTGAACACTGAAGCTTTCTTT.

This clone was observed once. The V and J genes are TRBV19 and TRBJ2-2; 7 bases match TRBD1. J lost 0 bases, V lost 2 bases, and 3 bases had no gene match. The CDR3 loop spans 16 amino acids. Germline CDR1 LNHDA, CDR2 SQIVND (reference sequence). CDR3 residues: CASSILGTANTGELFF. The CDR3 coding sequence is TGTGCCAGTAGTATACTTGGGACAGCGAACACCGGGGAGCTGTTTTTT.

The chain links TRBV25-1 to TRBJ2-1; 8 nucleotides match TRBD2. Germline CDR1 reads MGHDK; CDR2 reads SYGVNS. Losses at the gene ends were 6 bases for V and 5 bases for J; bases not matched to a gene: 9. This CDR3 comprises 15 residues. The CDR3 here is CASSPTGGQHNEQFF. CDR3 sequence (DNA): TGTGCCAGCAGCCCAACGGGAGGGCAACACAATGAGCAGTTCTTC.

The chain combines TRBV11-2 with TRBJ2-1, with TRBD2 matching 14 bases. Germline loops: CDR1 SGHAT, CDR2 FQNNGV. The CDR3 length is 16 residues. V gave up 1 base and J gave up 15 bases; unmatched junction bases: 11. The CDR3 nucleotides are TGTGCCAGCAGCTTAGGACTAGCGGGAGGGCCAGGGTCGGCGTTCTTC. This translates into CASSLGLAGGPGSAFF.

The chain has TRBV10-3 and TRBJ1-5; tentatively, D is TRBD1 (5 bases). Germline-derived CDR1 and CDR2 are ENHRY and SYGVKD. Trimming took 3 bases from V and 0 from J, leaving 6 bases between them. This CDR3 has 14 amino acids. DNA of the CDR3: TGTGCCATCAGTGACGGGGGTAGCAATCAGCCCCAGCATTTT. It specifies CAISDGGSNQPQHF.